The source of this TCR beta chain is a study of technical replicates of blood from a few donors. V was shortened by 0 bases and J by 2 bases, with 9 bases between the two germline ends. Germline V CDR1 and CDR2: SEHNR, FQNEAQ (reference sequence). The CDR3 loop spans 15 amino acids. The assay was immunoSEQ multiplex PCR, and TCRdb's table has in-frame clones only and misses some. The sample includes under 55,000 clones, 90% to 97% of them seen just once. The sequenced material came from T cells isolated from PBMCs. The gene calls are TRBV7-9 and TRBJ2-3, with D perhaps TRBD1 (5 bases). This TCR was recovered from a human donor in good health. This CDR3 is CASSLAGPHTDTQYF. Written as DNA, the CDR3 is TGTGCCAGCAGCTTAGCGGGGCCACACACAGATACGCAGTATTTT.